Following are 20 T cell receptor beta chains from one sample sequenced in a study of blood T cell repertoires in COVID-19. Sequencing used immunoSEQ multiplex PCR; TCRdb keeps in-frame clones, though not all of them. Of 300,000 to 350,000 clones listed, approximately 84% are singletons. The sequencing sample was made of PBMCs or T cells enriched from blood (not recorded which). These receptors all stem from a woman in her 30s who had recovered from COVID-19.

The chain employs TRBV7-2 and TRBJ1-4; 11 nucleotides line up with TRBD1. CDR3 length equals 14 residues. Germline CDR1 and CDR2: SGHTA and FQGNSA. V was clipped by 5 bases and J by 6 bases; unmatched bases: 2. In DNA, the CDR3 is TGTGCCAGCAGCCGGGACAGGGGGGATGAAAAACTGTTTTTT. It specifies CASSRDRGDEKLFF.

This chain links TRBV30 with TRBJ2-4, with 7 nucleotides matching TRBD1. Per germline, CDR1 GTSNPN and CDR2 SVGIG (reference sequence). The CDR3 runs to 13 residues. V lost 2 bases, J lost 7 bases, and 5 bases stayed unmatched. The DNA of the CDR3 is TGTGCCTGGAGTCCGGGGACAGCCAACATTCAGTACTTC. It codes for CAWSPGTANIQYF.

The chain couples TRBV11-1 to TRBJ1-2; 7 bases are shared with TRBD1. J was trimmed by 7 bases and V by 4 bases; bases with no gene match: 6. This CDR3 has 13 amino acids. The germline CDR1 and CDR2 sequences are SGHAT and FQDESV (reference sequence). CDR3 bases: TGTGCCAGCAGCTACGGGACAGCGCCTGGCTACACCTTC. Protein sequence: CASSYGTAPGYTF.

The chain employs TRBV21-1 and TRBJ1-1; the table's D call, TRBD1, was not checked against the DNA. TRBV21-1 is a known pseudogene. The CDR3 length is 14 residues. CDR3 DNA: TGTGCCAGCAGTTACAGGACAGGCGACACTGAAGCTTTCTTT. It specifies CASSYRTGDTEAFF.

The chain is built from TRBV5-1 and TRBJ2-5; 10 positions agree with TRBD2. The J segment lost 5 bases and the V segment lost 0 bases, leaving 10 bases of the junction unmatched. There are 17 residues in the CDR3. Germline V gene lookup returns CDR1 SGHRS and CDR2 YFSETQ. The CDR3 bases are TGCGCCAGCAGCTTGGCCGGGGTAGCGGGGGGCCTCGAGACCCAGTACTTC. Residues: CASSLAGVAGGLETQYF.

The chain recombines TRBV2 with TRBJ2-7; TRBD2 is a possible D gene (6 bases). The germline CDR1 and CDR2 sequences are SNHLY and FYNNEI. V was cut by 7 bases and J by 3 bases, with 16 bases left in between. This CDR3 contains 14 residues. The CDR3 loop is CASTTGRGNYEQYF. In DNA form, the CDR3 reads TGTGCCAGCACGACTGGGCGGGGTAACTACGAGCAGTACTTC.

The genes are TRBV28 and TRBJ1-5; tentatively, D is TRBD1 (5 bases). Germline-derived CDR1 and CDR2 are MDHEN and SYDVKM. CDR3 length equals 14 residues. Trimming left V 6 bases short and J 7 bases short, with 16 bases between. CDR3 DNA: TGTGCCAGCAGGGGAGCGGGGGTTCGACAGCCCCAGCATTTT. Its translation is CASRGAGVRQPQHF.

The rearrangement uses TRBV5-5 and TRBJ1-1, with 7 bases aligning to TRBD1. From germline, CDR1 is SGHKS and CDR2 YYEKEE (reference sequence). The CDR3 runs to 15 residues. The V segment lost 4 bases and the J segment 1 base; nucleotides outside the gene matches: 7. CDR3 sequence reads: CASSPLTGSNTEAFF. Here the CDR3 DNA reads TGTGCCAGCAGCCCGTTGACAGGGTCGAACACTGAAGCTTTCTTT. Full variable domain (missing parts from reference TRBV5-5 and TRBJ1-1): DAGVTQSPTHLIKTRGQQVTLRCSPISGHKSVSWYQQVLGQGPQFIFQYYEKEERGRGNFPDRFSARQFPNYSSELNVNALLLGDSALYLCASSPLTGSNTEAFFGQGTRLTVV.

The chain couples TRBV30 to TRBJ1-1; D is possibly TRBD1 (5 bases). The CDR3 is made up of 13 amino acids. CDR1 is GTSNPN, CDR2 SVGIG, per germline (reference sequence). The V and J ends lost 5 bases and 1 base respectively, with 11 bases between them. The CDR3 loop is CAWVGHRNTEAFF. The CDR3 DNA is TGTGCCTGGGTGGGGCACCGGAACACTGAAGCTTTCTTT.

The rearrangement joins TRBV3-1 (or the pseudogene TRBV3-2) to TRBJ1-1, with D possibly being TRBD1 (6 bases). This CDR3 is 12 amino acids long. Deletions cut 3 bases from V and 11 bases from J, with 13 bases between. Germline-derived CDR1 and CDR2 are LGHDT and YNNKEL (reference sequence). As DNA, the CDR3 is TGTGCCAGCAGCCACAGGGGCGGTGCGGCTTTCTTT. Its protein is CASSHRGGAAFF.

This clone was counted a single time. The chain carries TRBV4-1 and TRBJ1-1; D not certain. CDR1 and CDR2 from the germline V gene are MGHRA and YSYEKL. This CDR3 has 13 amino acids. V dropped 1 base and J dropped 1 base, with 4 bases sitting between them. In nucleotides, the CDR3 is TGCGCCAGCAGCCAAGTCGGGAACACTGAAGCTTTCTTT. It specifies CASSQVGNTEAFF.

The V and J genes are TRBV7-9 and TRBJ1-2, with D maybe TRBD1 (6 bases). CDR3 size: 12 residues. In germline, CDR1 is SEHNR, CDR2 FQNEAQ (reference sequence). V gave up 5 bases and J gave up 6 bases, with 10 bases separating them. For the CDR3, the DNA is TGTGCCAGCAGCCCAGGACAGAATGGCTACACCTTC. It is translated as CASSPGQNGYTF. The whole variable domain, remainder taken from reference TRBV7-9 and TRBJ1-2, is DTGVSQNPRHKITKRGQNVTFRCDPISEHNRLYWYRQTLGQGPEFLTYFQNEAQLEKSRLLSDRFSAERPKGSFSTLEIQRTEQGDSAMYLCASSPGQNGYTFGSGTRLTVV.

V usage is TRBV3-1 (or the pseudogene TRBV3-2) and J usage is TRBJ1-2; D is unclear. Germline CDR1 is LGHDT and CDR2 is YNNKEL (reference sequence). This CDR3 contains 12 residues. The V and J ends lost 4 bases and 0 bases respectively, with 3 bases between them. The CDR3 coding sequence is TGTGCCAGCAGCCTCTCTAACTATGGCTACACCTTC. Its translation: CASSLSNYGYTF.

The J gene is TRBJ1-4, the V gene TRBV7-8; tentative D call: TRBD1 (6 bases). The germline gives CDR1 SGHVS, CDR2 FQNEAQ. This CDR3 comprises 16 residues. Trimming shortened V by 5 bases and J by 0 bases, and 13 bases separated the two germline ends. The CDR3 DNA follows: TGTGCCAGCAGCCTAAGCCAGGGGACAACTAATGAAAAACTGTTTTTT. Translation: CASSLSQGTTNEKLFF.

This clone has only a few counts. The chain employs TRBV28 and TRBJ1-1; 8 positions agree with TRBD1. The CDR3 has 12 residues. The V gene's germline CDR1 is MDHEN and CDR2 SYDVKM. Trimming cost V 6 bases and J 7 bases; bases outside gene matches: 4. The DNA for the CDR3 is TGTGCCAGCAGCCGACAGGGGCGTGAAGCTTTCTTT. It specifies CASSRQGREAFF.

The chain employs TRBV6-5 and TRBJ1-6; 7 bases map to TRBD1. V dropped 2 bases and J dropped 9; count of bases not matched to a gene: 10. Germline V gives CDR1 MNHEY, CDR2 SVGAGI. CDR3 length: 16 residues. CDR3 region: CASSYRLTGLSSPLHF. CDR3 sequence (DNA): TGTGCCAGCAGTTACCGCCTGACAGGGTTGAGTTCACCCCTCCACTTT.

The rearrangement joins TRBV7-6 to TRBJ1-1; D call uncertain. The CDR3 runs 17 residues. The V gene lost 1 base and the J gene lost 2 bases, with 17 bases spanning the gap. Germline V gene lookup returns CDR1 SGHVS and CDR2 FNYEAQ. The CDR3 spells CASSLGYGEGANTEAFF. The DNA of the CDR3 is TGTGCCAGCAGCTTAGGATACGGGGAGGGCGCAAACACTGAAGCTTTCTTT.

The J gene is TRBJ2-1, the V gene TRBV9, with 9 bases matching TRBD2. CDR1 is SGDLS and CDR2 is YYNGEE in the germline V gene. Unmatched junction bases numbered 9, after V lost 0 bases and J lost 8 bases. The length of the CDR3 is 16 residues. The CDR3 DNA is TGTGCCAGCAGCGTAGTGGGGCTAGCGGGGACCGATGAGCAGTTCTTC. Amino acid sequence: CASSVVGLAGTDEQFF.

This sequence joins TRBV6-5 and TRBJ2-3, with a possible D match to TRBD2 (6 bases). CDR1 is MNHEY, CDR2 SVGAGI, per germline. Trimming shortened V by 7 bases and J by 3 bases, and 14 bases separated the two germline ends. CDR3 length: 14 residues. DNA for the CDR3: TGTGCCAGCAACCGCGGGGTAGGGACAGATACGCAGTATTTT. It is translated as CASNRGVGTDTQYF.

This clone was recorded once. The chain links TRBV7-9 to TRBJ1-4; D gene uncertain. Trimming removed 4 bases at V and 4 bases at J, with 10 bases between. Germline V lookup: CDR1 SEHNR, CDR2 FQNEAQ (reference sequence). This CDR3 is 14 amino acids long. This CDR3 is CASSYETGNEKLFF. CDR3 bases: TGTGCCAGCAGCTATGAGACGGGTAATGAAAAACTGTTTTTT.